Shown below are 22 T cell receptor beta chains from a single sample sequenced in a study of T cell responses to AZD1222 COVID-19 vaccine. Produced via immunoSEQ multiplex PCR; TCRdb's table is partial and in-frame only. The sample holds approximately 90,000 clones, 86% seen once. This material consisted of peripheral blood, taken on day 0 of AZD1222 vaccination. These TCRs come from an adult in good health.

The chain recombines TRBV7-9 with TRBJ2-7; 9 nucleotides match TRBD2. The CDR3 loop spans 14 amino acids. With V trimmed by 6 bases and J by 5 bases, 8 bases remained unmatched. Germline CDR1 is SEHNR and CDR2 is FQNEAQ (reference sequence). Here the CDR3 DNA reads TGTGCCAGCAGATTTAGCGGGAGTTCCCACGAGCAGTACTTC. Amino acids: CASRFSGSSHEQYF. Using reference TRBV7-9 and TRBJ2-7 for the parts outside the CDR3, the full variable domain is DTGVSQNPRHKITKRGQNVTFRCDPISEHNRLYWYRQTLGQGPEFLTYFQNEAQLEKSRLLSDRFSAERPKGSFSTLEIQRTEQGDSAMYLCASRFSGSSHEQYFGPGTRLTVT.

V usage is TRBV18 and J usage is TRBJ1-2; D gene ambiguous. Looked up from germline, CDR1 is KGHSH and CDR2 is LQKENI. Deletions cut 3 bases from V and 8 bases from J, with 19 bases between. The CDR3 totals 15 residues. The DNA for the CDR3 is TGTGCCAGCTCACCGACGGGATCCTCGGTCGGCGGCTACACCTTC. It encodes CASSPTGSSVGGYTF.

This clone was found once. This chain connects TRBV7-2 to TRBJ1-4, with 8 bases identical to TRBD1. CDR3 size: 17 residues. V lost 1 base, J lost 7 bases, and 11 bases stayed unmatched. Germline V lookup: CDR1 SGHTA, CDR2 FQGNSA. CDR3 in amino acids: CASSLVPGQVLGEKLFF. In DNA, the CDR3 is TGTGCCAGCAGCTTAGTCCCGGGACAGGTTCTCGGTGAAAAACTGTTTTTT. Together with reference TRBV7-2 and TRBJ1-4, the CDR3 gives the full variable domain: GAGVSQSPSNKVTEKGKDVELRCDPISGHTALYWYRQSLGQGLEFLIYFQGNSAPDKSGLPSDRFSAERTGGSVSTLTIQRTQQEDSAVYLCASSLVPGQVLGEKLFFGSGTQLSVL.

The gene calls are TRBV18 and TRBJ1-2; no firm D call. CDR3 length equals 14 residues. The V end lost 2 bases, the J end lost 3 bases, and 10 bases lay between the germline ends. CDR1 and CDR2 (germline): KGHSH, LQKENI. The CDR3 DNA sequence: TGTGCCAGCTCACCAATTAGAACCGACTATGGCTACACCTTC. Translating gives CASSPIRTDYGYTF.

V and J are TRBV12-5 and TRBJ2-2; D is ambiguous. The ends were cut back, 7 bases at V and 2 bases at J, with 20 bases in the middle. Per the germline V gene, CDR1 is LGHNT and CDR2 is FRNRAP. The CDR3 is 17 amino acids. CDR3 loop: CASAQALGPVNTGELFF. CDR3 nucleotide sequence: TGTGCTAGTGCCCAGGCTCTAGGACCTGTAAACACCGGGGAGCTGTTTTTT.

This chain links TRBV5-4 with TRBJ1-1; 10 bases agree with TRBD1. Germline values: CDR1 SGHNT, CDR2 YYREEE (reference sequence). The CDR3 contains 13 residues. The V segment lost 4 bases and the J segment 8 bases; nucleotides outside the gene matches: 5. In DNA form, the CDR3 reads TGTGCCAGCAGCCCTCGGACAGGGGGAGAAGCTTTCTTT. Translated: CASSPRTGGEAFF. Complete variable domain (other parts from reference TRBV5-4 and TRBJ1-1): ETGVTQSPTHLIKTRGQQVTLRCSSQSGHNTVSWYQQALGQGPQFIFQYYREEENGRGNFPPRFSGLQFPNYSSELNVNALELDDSALYLCASSPRTGGEAFFGQGTRLTVV.

This chain's CDR3 is CASGPGGNTGELFF. The CDR3 DNA reads as TGTGCCAGCGGCCCCGGTGGGAACACCGGGGAGCTGTTTTTT. The chain carries TRBV7-3 and TRBJ2-2; D uncertain. The V and J ends lost 8 bases and 1 base respectively, with 11 bases between them. Germline assignment: CDR1 SGHTA and CDR2 FQGTGA. CDR3 length: 14 residues.

The gene calls are TRBV28 and TRBJ1-2, with unresolved D. Trimming shortened V by 10 bases and J by 3 bases, and 15 bases separated the two germline ends. The CDR3 runs to 13 residues. Germline V gene data show CDR1 as MDHEN and CDR2 as SYDVKM. The CDR3 DNA follows: TGTGCCATCCCCGCGGCTGAAGACTATGGCTACACCTTC. Amino acids: CAIPAAEDYGYTF.

The chain links TRBV9 to TRBJ2-7, with D hard to call. Trimming left V 0 bases short and J 1 base short, with 8 bases between. Per germline, CDR1 SGDLS and CDR2 YYNGEE. The CDR3 is made up of 14 amino acids. This CDR3 is CASSVAGPSYEQYF. The CDR3 region has the DNA TGTGCCAGCAGCGTAGCAGGACCGTCCTACGAGCAGTACTTC. The full variable domain, completed using reference TRBV9 and TRBJ2-7, is DSGVTQTPKHLITATGQRVTLRCSPRSGDLSVYWYQQSLDQGLQFLIQYYNGEERAKGNILERFSAQQFPDLHSELNLSSLELGDSALYFCASSVAGPSYEQYFGPGTRLTVT.

The chain recombines TRBV18 with TRBJ2-3, with 7 positions matching TRBD2. Germline trimming cut 3 bases from V and 4 bases from J; bases unmatched to any gene: 7. The CDR3 consists of 15 residues. Per germline, CDR1 KGHSH and CDR2 LQKENI. The CDR3 sequence: CASSPRREDPDTQYF. In DNA form, the CDR3 reads TGTGCCAGCTCACCGAGACGGGAGGACCCAGATACGCAGTATTTT. The full variable domain, its missing parts supplied by reference TRBV18 and TRBJ2-3, is NAGVMQNPRHLVRRRGQEARLRCSPMKGHSHVYWYRQLPEEGLKFMVYLQKENIIDESGMPKERFSAEFPKEGPSILRIQQVVRGDSAAYFCASSPRREDPDTQYFGPGTRLTVL.

The V call is TRBV24-1, the J call TRBJ2-7; D might be TRBD1 (6 bases). V dropped 3 bases and J dropped 5 bases, with 13 bases sitting between them. CDR3 length: 14 residues. Per germline, CDR1 KGHDR and CDR2 SFDVKD. This CDR3 is CATSDPTTGNEQYF. The CDR3 DNA reads as TGTGCCACCAGTGATCCCACTACAGGGAACGAGCAGTACTTC.

The V and J genes are TRBV7-2 and TRBJ1-2, with 9 bases lining up with TRBD1. Germline CDR1 SGHTA, CDR2 FQGNSA. The CDR3 has 18 amino acids. The V and J ends lost 5 bases and 4 bases, in that order; junction bases with no gene match: 17. The CDR3 nucleotides are TGTGCCAGCAGCCGCCAGGGTTTCGGGACAGGGTTGAGCTATGGCTACACCTTC. Translation gives CASSRQGFGTGLSYGYTF.

The rearrangement uses TRBV16 and TRBJ1-1; D is possibly TRBD1 (5 bases). The CDR3 is 13 amino acids. Between the trimmed V and J ends, which lost 5 bases and 6 bases, there was a span of 13 bases. Germline V gene data show CDR1 as KGHSY and CDR2 as FQNENV. The CDR3 DNA reads TGTGCCAGCAGCGCTCAAACGGGGGCTGAAGCTTTCTTT. This sequence encodes CASSAQTGAEAFF.

This clone was counted a few times. This chain connects TRBV29-1 to TRBJ2-1; D is unclear. The CDR3 loop spans 13 amino acids. The germline gives CDR1 SQVTM, CDR2 ANQGSEA. Trimming stripped 4 bases from V and 6 bases from J, with 13 bases between. The CDR3 bases are TGCAGCGTTGTGCCCCGCTCGGGCAATGAGCAGTTCTTC. The encoded protein is CSVVPRSGNEQFF.

The chain employs TRBV6-5 and TRBJ1-2; D call uncertain. Trimming stripped 6 bases from V and 7 bases from J, with 15 bases between. CDR1 is MNHEY, CDR2 SVGAGI, per germline. The CDR3 runs 13 residues. The CDR3 sequence is CASRMDGDFGYTF. CDR3 sequence (DNA): TGTGCCAGCAGGATGGACGGGGATTTTGGCTACACCTTC.

J is TRBJ2-2 and V is TRBV19; TRBD2 might be the D (5 bases). CDR3 length: 12 amino acids. Germline V CDR1 and CDR2: LNHDA, SQIVND (reference sequence). The V gene lost 6 bases and the J gene lost 6 bases, with 8 bases spanning the gap. The DNA for the CDR3 is TGTGCCAGTAGGGCCGGGGCCGGGGAGCTGTTTTTT. This encodes CASRAGAGELFF.

This chain uses TRBV28 with TRBJ1-1; 10 positions agree with TRBD1. Germline-derived CDR1 and CDR2 are MDHEN and SYDVKM. V shed 8 bases, J shed 5 bases, and the junction held 17 bases outside the gene matches. This CDR3 contains 17 residues. CDR3 sequence reads: CASPRGTPGQGRTEAFF. CDR3 nucleotides: TGTGCCAGCCCTCGTGGGACCCCGGGACAGGGGCGAACTGAAGCTTTCTTT.

The chain combines TRBV29-1 with TRBJ2-1, with unresolved D. CDR1 SQVTM and CDR2 ANQGSEA come from the germline V gene. V lost 8 bases, J lost 3 bases, and 14 bases lay in between. There are 13 residues in the CDR3. CDR3 loop: CSTSELVYNEQFF. The CDR3 coding sequence is TGCAGCACCAGTGAATTGGTCTACAATGAGCAGTTCTTC.

The rearrangement uses TRBV6-4 and TRBJ2-3; D not certain. Germline V gene sequence: CDR1 MRHNA, CDR2 SNTAGT. V shed 8 bases and J shed 6 bases, with 15 bases lying between them. The CDR3 is made up of 13 amino acids. CDR3 sequence reads: CASSTSQADTQYF. For the CDR3, the DNA is TGTGCCAGCTCCACGTCCCAAGCGGATACGCAGTATTTT.

The gene calls are TRBV9 and TRBJ2-1; 9 bases line up with TRBD2. The CDR3 has 16 residues. Germline assignment: CDR1 SGDLS and CDR2 YYNGEE. V shed 3 bases and J 0 bases; nucleotides not matched to a gene: 4. The CDR3 protein is CASSGFSGSSYNEQFF. The DNA of the CDR3 is TGTGCCAGCAGCGGATTTAGCGGGAGCTCCTACAATGAGCAGTTCTTC.

Here the CDR3 reads CATEEGQTNQPQHF. The CDR3 nucleotides are TGTGCCACCGAAGAAGGACAAACCAATCAGCCCCAGCATTTT. The chain recombines TRBV10-3 with TRBJ1-5; maybe TRBD1 (5 bases). The V gene's germline CDR1 is ENHRY and CDR2 SYGVKD. Trimming removed 10 bases from V and 3 bases from J, with 16 bases in between. The CDR3 is made up of 14 amino acids.

The J gene is TRBJ2-3, the V gene TRBV27, with D perhaps matching TRBD2 (5 bases). The germline gives CDR1 MNHEY, CDR2 SMNVEV (reference sequence). The V end lost 6 bases, the J end lost 6 bases, and 22 bases lay between the germline ends. The CDR3 length is 16 residues. This CDR3 reads CASSESTPSGMDTQYF. DNA of the CDR3: TGTGCCAGCAGCGAGAGTACTCCCTCCGGGATGGATACGCAGTATTTT.